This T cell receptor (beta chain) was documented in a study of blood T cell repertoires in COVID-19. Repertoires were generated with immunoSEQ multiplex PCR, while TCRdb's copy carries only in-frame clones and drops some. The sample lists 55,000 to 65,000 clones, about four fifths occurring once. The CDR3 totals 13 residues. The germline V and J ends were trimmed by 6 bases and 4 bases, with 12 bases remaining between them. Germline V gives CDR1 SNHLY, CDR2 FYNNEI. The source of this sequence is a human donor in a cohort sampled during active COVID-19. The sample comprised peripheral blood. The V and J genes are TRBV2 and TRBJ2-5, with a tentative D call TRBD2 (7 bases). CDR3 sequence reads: CASSIGGVETQYF. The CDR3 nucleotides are TGTGCCAGCAGCATAGGGGGGGTAGAGACCCAGTACTTC.